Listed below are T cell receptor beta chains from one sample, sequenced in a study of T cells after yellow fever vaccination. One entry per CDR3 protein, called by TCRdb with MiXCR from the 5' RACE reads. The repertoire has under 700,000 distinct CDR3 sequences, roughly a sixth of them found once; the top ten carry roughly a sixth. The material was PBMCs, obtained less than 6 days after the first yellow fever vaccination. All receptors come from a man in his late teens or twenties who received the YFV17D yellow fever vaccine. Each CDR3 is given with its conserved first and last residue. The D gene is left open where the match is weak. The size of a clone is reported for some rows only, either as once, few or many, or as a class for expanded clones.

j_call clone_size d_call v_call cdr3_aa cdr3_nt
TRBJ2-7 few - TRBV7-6 CASSLDPASYEQYF TGTGCCAGCAGCTTAGATCCCGCATCCTACGAGCAGTACTTC
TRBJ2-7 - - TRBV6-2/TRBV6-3 CASSTRTAVFSYEQYF TGTGCCAGCAGTACCCGGACCGCCGTTTTCTCCTACGAGCAGTACTTC
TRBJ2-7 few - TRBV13 CASGRWPSGEQYF TGTGCCAGCGGGCGCTGGCCCTCCGGGGAGCAGTACTTC
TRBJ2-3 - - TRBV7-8 CASSLVVWAAGTQYF TGTGCCAGCAGCTTAGTTGTTTGGGCCGCGGGTACGCAGTATTTT
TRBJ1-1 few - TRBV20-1 CSAPLVGVNTEAFF TGCAGTGCTCCCCTGGTGGGTGTGAACACTGAAGCTTTCTTT
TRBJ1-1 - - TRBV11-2 CASSPRGIAFF TGTGCCAGCAGCCCACGTGGGATCGCTTTCTTT
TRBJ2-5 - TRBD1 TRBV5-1 CASSLEGAGETQYF TGCGCCAGCAGCCTCGAGGGGGCCGGAGAGACCCAGTACTTC
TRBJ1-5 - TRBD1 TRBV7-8 CASSINRGSNQPQHF TGTGCCAGCAGCATAAACAGGGGTAGCAATCAGCCCCAGCATTTT
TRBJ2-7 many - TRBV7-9 CASSLGDGPYEQYF TGCGCCAGCAGCTTAGGGGACGGGCCCTACGAGCAGTACTTC
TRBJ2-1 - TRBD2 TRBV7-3 CASSLQPSSGGFYNEQFF TGTGCCAGCAGCCTCCAACCCTCTAGCGGGGGGTTTTACAATGAGCAGTTCTTC
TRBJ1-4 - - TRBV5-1 CASTLGTSPNEKLFF TGCGCCAGCACCCTGGGGACAAGCCCTAATGAAAAACTGTTTTTT
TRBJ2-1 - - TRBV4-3 CASSQVRESNEQFF TGCGCCAGCAGCCAAGTAAGGGAATCCAATGAGCAGTTCTTC
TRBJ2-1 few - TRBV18 CASSPSVSSYNEQFF TGTGCCAGCTCACCATCGGTCAGCTCCTACAATGAGCAGTTCTTC
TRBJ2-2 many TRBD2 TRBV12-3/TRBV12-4 CASSLIPGGGTGELFF TGTGCCAGCAGTTTAATCCCCGGGGGGGGCACCGGGGAGCTGTTTTTT
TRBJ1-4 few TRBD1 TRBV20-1 CSARTGSNEKLFF TGCAGTGCTAGGACAGGGAGTAACGAAAAACTGTTTTTT
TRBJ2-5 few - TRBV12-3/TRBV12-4 CASSLAPMVGETQYF TGTGCCAGCAGTTTAGCGCCTATGGTTGGGGAGACCCAGTACTTC
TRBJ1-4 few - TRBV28 CASSLLNGVANEKLFF TGTGCCAGCAGTTTATTGAACGGGGTTGCTAATGAAAAACTGTTTTTT
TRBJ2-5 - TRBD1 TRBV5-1 CASSSGTGGAETQYF TGCGCCAGCAGCTCCGGGACAGGGGGCGCGGAGACCCAGTACTTC
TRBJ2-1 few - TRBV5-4 CASQRESRGHEQFF TGTGCCAGCCAGAGGGAGAGTCGTGGTCATGAGCAGTTCTTC
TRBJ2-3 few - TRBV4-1 CASARNPGSGTNTDTQYF TGCGCCAGCGCTCGAAACCCTGGGAGCGGAACGAACACAGATACGCAGTATTTT
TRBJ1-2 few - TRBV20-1 CSARESGLNYGYTF TGCAGTGCTAGAGAATCGGGACTTAACTATGGCTACACCTTC
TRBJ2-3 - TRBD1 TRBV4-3 CASSHRDRRSDTQYF TGCGCCAGCAGCCACCGGGACAGGCGGTCAGATACGCAGTATTTT
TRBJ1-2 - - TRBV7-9 CVAAPPQNYGYTF TGTGTCGCAGCCCCCCCGCAAAACTATGGCTACACCTTC
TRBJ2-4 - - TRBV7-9 CASSLAAGGAAKNIQYF TGTGCCAGCAGCTTAGCGGCAGGGGGGGCGGCCAAAAACATTCAGTACTTC
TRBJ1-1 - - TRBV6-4 CASSWIQGTEAFF TGTGCCAGCAGTTGGATCCAGGGGACTGAAGCTTTCTTT
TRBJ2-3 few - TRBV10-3 CAIRGQPDTDTQYF TGTGCCATCAGAGGACAGCCAGACACAGATACGCAGTATTTT
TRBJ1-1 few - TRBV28 CASSFSARVAFF TGTGCCAGCAGTTTTTCGGCAAGGGTGGCTTTCTTT
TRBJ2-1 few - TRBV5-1 CASSSGWEDEQFF TGCGCCAGCAGCTCAGGGTGGGAAGATGAGCAGTTCTTC
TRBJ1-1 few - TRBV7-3 CASSGGRGSVTEAFF TGTGCCAGCAGCGGTGGTAGGGGATCAGTTACTGAAGCTTTCTTT
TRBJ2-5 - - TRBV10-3 CAISELPRGRETQYF TGTGCCATCAGTGAGCTCCCCCGGGGGCGAGAGACCCAGTACTTC
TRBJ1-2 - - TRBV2 CASSAIGYTF TGTGCCAGCAGTGCCATTGGCTACACCTTC
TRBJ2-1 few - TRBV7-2 CASSGGGRARMWQFF TGTGCCAGCAGCGGGGGGGGCAGGGCCAGAATGTGGCAGTTCTTC
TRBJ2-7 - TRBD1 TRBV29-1 CSIRTGGGQYF TGCAGCATACGGACAGGGGGCGGGCAGTACTTC
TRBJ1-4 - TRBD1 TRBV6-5 CASSFQQGSTNEKLFF TGTGCCAGCAGTTTCCAACAGGGGTCAACTAATGAAAAACTGTTTTTT
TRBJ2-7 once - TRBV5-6 CDSSEQGSEQYF TGTGACAGCAGCGAACAGGGTTCCGAGCAGTACTTC
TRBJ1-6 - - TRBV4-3 CASSQTGADHNSPLHF TGCGCCAGCAGCCAAACCGGGGCCGATCATAATTCACCCCTCCACTTT
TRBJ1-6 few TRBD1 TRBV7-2 CASSLAGTATNSPLHF TGTGCCAGCAGCTTAGCTGGGACAGCAACTAATTCACCCCTCCACTTT
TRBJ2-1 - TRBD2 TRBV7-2 CASSFKQLAGKNEQFF TGTGCCAGCAGCTTTAAACAACTAGCGGGGAAGAATGAGCAGTTCTTC
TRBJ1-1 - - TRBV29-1 CSVESLNTEAFF TGCAGCGTTGAATCCTTGAACACTGAAGCTTTCTTT
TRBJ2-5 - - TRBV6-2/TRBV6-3 CASRVQGTETQYF TGTGCCAGCAGGGTACAGGGTACAGAGACCCAGTACTTC
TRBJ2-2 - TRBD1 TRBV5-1 CASSLQGVGTGELFF TGCGCCAGCAGCTTACAGGGGGTAGGGACCGGGGAGCTGTTTTTT
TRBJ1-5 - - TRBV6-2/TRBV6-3 CASRNQPQHF TGTGCCAGCAGAAATCAGCCCCAGCATTTT
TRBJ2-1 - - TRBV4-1 CASSPTPERYNEQFF TGCGCCAGCAGCCCTACCCCGGAGCGGTACAATGAGCAGTTCTTC
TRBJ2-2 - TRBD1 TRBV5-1 CASSAGQGSTGELFF TGCGCCAGCAGCGCAGGACAGGGGAGCACCGGGGAGCTGTTTTTT
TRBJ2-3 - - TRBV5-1 CASSLGTTAQYF TGCGCCAGCAGCTTGGGCACTACCGCGCAGTATTTT
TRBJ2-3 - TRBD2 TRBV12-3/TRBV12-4 CASSFFPGLAGGRGTDTQYF TGTGCCAGCAGTTTCTTCCCGGGACTAGCGGGGGGGCGTGGGACAGATACGCAGTATTTT